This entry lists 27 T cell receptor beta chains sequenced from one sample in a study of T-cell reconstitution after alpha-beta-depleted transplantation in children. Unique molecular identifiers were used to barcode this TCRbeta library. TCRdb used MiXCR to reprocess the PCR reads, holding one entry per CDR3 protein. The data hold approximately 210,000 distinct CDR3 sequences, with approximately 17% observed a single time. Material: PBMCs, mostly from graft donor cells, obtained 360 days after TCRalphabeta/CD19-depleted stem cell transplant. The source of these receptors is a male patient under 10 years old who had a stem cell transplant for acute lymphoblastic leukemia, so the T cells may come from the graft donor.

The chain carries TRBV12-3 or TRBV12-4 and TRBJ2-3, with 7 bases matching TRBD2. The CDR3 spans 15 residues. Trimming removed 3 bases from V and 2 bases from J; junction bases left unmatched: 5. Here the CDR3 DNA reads TGTGCCAGCAGTTTGCAAGCGGGGTCCACAGATACGCAGTATTTT. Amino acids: CASSLQAGSTDTQYF.

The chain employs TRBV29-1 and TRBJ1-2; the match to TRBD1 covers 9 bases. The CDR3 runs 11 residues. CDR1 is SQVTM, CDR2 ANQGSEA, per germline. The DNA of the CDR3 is TGCAGAGTAACAGGGGGCGAGGGCTACACCTTC. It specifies CRVTGGEGYTF.

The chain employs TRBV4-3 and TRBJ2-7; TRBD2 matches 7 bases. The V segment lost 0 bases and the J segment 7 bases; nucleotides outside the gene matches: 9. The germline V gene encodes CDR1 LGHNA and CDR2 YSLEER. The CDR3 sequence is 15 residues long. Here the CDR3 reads CASSQDPAGLGEQYF. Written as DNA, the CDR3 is TGCGCCAGCAGCCAAGATCCAGCGGGACTTGGGGAGCAGTACTTC.

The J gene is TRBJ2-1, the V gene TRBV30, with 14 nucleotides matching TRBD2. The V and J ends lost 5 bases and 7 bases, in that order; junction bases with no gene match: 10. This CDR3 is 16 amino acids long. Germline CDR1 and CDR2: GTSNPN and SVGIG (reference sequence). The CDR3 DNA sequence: TGTGCCTGGGACGGTCAGACTAGCGGGGGGGTTAATGAGCAGTTCTTC. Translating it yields CAWDGQTSGGVNEQFF. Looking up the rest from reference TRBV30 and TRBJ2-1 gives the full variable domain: SQTIHQWPATLVQPVGSPLSLECTVEGTSNPNLYWYRQAAGRGLQLLFYSVGIGQISSEVPQNLSASRPQDRQFILSSKKLLLSDSGFYLCAWDGQTSGGVNEQFFGPGTRLTVL.

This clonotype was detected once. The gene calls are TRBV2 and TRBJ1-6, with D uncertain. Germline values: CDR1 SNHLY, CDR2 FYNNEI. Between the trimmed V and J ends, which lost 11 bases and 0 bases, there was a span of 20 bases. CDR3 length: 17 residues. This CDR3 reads CAFLRTDPSSYNSPLHF. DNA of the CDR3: TGTGCCTTCCTCAGGACGGATCCGAGCTCCTATAATTCACCCCTCCACTTT.

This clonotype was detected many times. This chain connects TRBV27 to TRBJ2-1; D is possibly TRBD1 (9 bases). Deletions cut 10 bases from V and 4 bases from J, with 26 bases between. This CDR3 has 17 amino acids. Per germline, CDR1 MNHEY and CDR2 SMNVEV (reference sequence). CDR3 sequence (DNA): TGTGCCACCGAGAACAGGGGGCAAGCGGGAGAATACAATGAGCAGTTCTTC. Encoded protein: CATENRGQAGEYNEQFF.

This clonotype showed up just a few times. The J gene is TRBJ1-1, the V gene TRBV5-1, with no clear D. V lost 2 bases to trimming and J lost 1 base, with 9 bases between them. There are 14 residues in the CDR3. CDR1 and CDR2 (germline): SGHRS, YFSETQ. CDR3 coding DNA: TGCGCCAGCAGCTTCCAGGTAGAGAACACTGAAGCTTTCTTT. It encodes CASSFQVENTEAFF.

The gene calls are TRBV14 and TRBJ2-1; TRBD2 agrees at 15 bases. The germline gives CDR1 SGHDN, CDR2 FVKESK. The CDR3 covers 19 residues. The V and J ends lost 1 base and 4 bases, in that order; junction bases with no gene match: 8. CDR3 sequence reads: CASSQVSGLAGGKYNEQFF. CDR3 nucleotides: TGTGCCAGCAGCCAAGTCTCGGGACTAGCGGGAGGAAAGTACAATGAGCAGTTCTTC.

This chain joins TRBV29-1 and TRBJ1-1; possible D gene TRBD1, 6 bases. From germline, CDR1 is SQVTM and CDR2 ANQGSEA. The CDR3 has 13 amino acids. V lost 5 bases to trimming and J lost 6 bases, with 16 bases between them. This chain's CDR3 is CSVHQGTMSEAFF. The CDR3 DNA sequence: TGCAGCGTTCACCAGGGGACGATGTCTGAAGCTTTCTTT.

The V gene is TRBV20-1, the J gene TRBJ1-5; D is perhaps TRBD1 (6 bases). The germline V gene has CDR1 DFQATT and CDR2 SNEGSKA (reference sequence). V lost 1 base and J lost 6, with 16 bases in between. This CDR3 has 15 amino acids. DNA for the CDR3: TGCAGTGCTAGAGGGGTGGACAGCCCTATTCAGCCCCAGCATTTT. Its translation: CSARGVDSPIQPQHF.

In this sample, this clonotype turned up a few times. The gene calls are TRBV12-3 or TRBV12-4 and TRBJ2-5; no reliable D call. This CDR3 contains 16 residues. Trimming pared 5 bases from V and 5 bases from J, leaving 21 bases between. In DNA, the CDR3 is TGTGCCAGCAGTGACGGTTTTTCTGGGGTCGGTGAGACCCAGTACTTC. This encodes CASSDGFSGVGETQYF.

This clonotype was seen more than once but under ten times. The CDR3 reads CASSEPSGWEETQYF. The CDR3 nucleotides are TGTGCCAGCAGTGAACCTAGCGGATGGGAAGAGACCCAGTACTTC. The chain carries TRBV25-1 and TRBJ2-5; 7 bases are a match to TRBD2. This CDR3 spans 15 amino acids. With 2 bases clipped from V and 3 bases from J, the junction kept 6 bases outside the gene matches. The germline CDR1 and CDR2 sequences are MGHDK and SYGVNS.

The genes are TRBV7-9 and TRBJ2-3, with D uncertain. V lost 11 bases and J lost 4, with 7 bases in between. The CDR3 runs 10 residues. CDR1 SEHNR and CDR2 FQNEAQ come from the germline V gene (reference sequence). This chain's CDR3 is CADHSDTQYF. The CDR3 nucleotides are TGTGCCGATCACTCAGATACGCAGTATTTT.

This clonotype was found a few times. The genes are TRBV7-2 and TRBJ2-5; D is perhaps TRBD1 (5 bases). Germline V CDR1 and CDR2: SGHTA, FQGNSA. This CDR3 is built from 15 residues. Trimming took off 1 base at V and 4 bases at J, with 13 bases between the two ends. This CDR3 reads CASSLVAQGGETQYF. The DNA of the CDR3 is TGTGCCAGCAGCTTAGTCGCCCAGGGTGGAGAGACCCAGTACTTC.

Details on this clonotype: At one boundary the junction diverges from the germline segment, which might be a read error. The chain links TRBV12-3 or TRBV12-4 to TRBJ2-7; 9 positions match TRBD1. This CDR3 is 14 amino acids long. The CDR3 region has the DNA TGTGCCAACAGTGGACAGGGGACATCCTACGAGCAGTACTTC. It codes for CANSGQGTSYEQYF.

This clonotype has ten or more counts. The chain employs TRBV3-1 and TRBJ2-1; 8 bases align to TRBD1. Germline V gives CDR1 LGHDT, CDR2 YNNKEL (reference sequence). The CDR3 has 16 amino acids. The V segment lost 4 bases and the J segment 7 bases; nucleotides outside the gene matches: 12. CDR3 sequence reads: CASSPTTGVVWNEQFF. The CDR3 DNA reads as TGTGCCAGCAGCCCCACGACAGGGGTGGTCTGGAATGAGCAGTTCTTC.

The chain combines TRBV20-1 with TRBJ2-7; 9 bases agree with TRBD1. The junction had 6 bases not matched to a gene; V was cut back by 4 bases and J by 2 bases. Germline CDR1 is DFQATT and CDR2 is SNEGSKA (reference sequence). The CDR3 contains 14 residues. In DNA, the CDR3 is TGCAGTGCTACGCGGGACAGGGCTCCCTACGAGCAGTACTTC. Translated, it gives CSATRDRAPYEQYF.

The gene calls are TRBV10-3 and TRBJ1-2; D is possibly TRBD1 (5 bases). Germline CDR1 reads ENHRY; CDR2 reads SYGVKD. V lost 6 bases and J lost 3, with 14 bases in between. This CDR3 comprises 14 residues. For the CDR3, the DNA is TGTGCCATCAGGCGCGGGACCTTCGACTATGGCTACACCTTC. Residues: CAIRRGTFDYGYTF.

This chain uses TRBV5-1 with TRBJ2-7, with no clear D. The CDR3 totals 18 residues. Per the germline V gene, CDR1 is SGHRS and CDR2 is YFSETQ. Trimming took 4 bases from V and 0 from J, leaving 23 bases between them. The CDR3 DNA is TGCGCCAGCAGCAAAAGGGCAGGAGCTACACTCGCCTCCTACGAGCAGTACTTC. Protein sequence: CASSKRAGATLASYEQYF.

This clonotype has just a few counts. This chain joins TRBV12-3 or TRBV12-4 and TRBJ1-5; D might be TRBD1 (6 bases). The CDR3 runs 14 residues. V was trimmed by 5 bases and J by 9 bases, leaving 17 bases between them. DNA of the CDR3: TGTGCCAGCAGTCCCACAGGGACCGGGTGGCCCCAGCATTTT. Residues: CASSPTGTGWPQHF.

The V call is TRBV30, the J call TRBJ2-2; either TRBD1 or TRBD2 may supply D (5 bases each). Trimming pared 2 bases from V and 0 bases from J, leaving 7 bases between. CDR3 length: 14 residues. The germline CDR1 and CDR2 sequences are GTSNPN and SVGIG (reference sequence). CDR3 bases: TGTGCCTGGAGTCGGGGCGCGAACACCGGGGAGCTGTTTTTT. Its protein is CAWSRGANTGELFF. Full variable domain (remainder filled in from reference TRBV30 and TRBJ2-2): SQTIHQWPATLVQPVGSPLSLECTVEGTSNPNLYWYRQAAGRGLQLLFYSVGIGQISSEVPQNLSASRPQDRQFILSSKKLLLSDSGFYLCAWSRGANTGELFFGEGSRLTVL.

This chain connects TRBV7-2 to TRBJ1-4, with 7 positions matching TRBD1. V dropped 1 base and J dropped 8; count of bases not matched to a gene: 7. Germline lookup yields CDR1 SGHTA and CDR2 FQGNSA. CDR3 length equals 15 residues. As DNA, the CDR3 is TGTGCCAGCAGCTTAGAGGGGGCAGGGTACGAAAAACTGTTTTTT. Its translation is CASSLEGAGYEKLFF.

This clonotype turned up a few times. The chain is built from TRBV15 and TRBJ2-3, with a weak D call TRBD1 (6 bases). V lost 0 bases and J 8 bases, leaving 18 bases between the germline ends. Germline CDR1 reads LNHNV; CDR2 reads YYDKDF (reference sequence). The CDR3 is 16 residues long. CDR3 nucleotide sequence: TGTGCCACCAGCAGAGATCAGGGGACCCGCCGGGGTACGCAGTATTTT. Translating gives CATSRDQGTRRGTQYF. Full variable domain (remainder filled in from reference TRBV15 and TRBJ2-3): DAMVIQNPRYQVTQFGKPVTLSCSQTLNHNVMYWYQQKSSQAPKLLFHYYDKDFNNEADTPDNFQSRRPNTSFCFLDIRSPGLGDTAMYLCATSRDQGTRRGTQYFGPGTRLTVL.

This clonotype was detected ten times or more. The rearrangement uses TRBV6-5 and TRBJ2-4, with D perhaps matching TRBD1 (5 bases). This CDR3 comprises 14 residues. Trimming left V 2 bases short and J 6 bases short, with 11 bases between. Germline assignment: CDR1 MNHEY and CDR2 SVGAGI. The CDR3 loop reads CASSYASQGNIQYF. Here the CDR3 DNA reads TGTGCCAGCAGTTACGCCAGTCAGGGAAACATTCAGTACTTC.

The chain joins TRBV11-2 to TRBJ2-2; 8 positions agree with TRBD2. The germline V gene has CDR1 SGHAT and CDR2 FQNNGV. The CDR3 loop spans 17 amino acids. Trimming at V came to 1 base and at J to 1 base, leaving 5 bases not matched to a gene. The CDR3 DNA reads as TGTGCCAGCAGCTTAGTACACAGCGGGGGGAACACCGGGGAGCTGTTTTTT. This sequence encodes CASSLVHSGGNTGELFF.

In DNA form, the CDR3 reads TGTGCCAGCAGTTATTCCCTTACGGCGGGTAGGCTGGACACCGGGGAGCTGTTTTTT. Its translation: CASSYSLTAGRLDTGELFF. The V and J genes are TRBV6-9 and TRBJ2-2; the D gene is possibly TRBD2 (5 bases). Per the germline V gene, CDR1 is MNHGY and CDR2 is SVAAGI. Trimming removed 0 bases from V and 3 bases from J, with 20 bases in between. CDR3 length: 19 amino acids.

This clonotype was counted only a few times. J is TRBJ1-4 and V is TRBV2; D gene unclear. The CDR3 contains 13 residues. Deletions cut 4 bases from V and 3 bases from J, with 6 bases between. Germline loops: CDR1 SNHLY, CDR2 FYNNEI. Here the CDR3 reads CASSVSSNEKLFF. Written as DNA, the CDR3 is TGTGCCAGCAGTGTATCCTCTAATGAAAAACTGTTTTTT.